The subject of this entry is one T cell receptor beta chain. This sample is drawn from a study of blood T cell repertoires in COVID-19. Study context: The samples span acute and convalescent COVID-19 from the United States, Italy and Spain. PBMCs, B-cell-depleted T cells, or T cells were the source of the cDNA or gDNA that made up the material.

Assay used: immunoSEQ multiplex PCR; TCRdb lists only in-frame clones, some missing. Among approximately 330,000 clones listed, about nine tenths were seen once. Looked up from germline, CDR1 is SEHNR and CDR2 is FQNEAQ (reference sequence). The CDR3 totals 12 residues. Trimming pared 6 bases from V and 8 bases from J, leaving 11 bases between. The chain recombines TRBV7-9 with TRBJ2-1; a possible D gene is TRBD1 (6 bases). Sequenced sample: peripheral blood. The receptor comes from a man aged 25-45 years with COVID-19, enrolled during active disease. This CDR3 reads CASSTGSYEQFF. CDR3 nucleotide sequence: TGTGCCAGCAGTACAGGGTCCTATGAGCAGTTCTTC.